The clone carrying this T cell receptor (beta chain) occurred once. Its antigen is currently unknown. These data come from a study of cytomegalovirus exposure and HLA in healthy donors. Overall study findings and caveats: Data from an earlier analysis indicated that most TCR beta V segments were productive either about 87% or about 30% of the time. Investigators reported some 150 TCR beta chains as tied to cytomegalovirus.

Researchers ran the PCR with 60 Vbeta and 13 Jbeta primers. Profiling relied on immunoSEQ multiplex PCR, and the TCRdb table lists in-frame clones only, not all of them. The sample carries around 190,000 clones, around 80% recorded once. Trimming removed 3 bases from V and 0 bases from J, with 11 bases in between. This CDR3 has 15 residues. Germline V gene lookup returns CDR1 MRHNA and CDR2 SNTAGT. The material sequenced was PBMCs. The source is a man in his forties in good health and CMV-seropositive. The genes are TRBV6-4 and TRBJ1-1; tentatively, D is TRBD1 (6 bases). In DNA form, the CDR3 reads TGTGCCAGCAGTGAGACAGGCTCCTTGAACACTGAAGCTTTCTTT. Amino acids: CASSETGSLNTEAFF.